This T cell receptor beta chain was recorded in a study of shared clonotypes between healthy human individuals. Study-wide results and caveats: Shared clonotypes: roughly 4.7% naive CD4, roughly 3.8% naive CD8, about 2.4% memory CD4, under 0.5% memory CD8.

Method: immunoSEQ multiplex PCR; TCRdb's copy keeps in-frame clones and lacks some. The sample has about 380,000 clones, 96% seen once. Concerning this clone: Its antigen remains unidentified. This CDR3 is also generated by other DNA sequences in the sample.

V gave up 1 base and J gave up 4 bases; unmatched junction bases: 0. The CDR3 runs 14 residues. Looked up from germline, CDR1 is SNHLY and CDR2 is FYNNEI. CD8 memory was a combination of CD45RO+ cells and CCR7-negative CD45RA+ TemRA cells. The chain combines TRBV2 with TRBJ2-7, with TRBD2 matching over 11 bases. The sequence was collected from a man aged 25-45 years in good health. Sequences were obtained from memory CD8+ T cells sorted from blood. Subset denoted: CD45RO+ cells pooled with CCR7-negative TemRA cells. The CDR3 DNA sequence: TGTGCCAGCAGTGAAGGACTAGCGGGATACGAGCAGTACTTC. Its protein is CASSEGLAGYEQYF.